Below are 6 T cell receptor beta chains sequenced from a single sample in a study of cytomegalovirus exposure and HLA in healthy donors. The PCR had 60 Vbeta and 13 Jbeta primers. Measured with immunoSEQ multiplex PCR; TCRdb has only the in-frame clones, and not every one. The sample lists more than 150,000 clones, about four fifths occurring once. Specimen: PBMCs. The receptors were gathered from a woman in her forties or fifties in good health and CMV-seropositive.

The V and J genes are TRBV6-4 and TRBJ2-3; a weak D match, TRBD2 (6 bases). V was shortened by 0 bases and J by 4 bases, with 14 bases between the two germline ends. The CDR3 spans 16 residues. From germline, CDR1 is MRHNA and CDR2 SNTAGT. DNA for the CDR3: TGTGCCAGCAGTGACTCGCCGGGGGATAGCGCAGATACGCAGTATTTT. Protein sequence: CASSDSPGDSADTQYF.

This clone was observed a single time. V and J are TRBV4-2 and TRBJ2-2; TRBD2 matches at 9 bases. V was clipped by 2 bases and J by 5 bases; unmatched bases: 6. CDR3 length: 16 amino acids. Germline loops: CDR1 LGHNA, CDR2 YNFKEQ. CDR3: CASSQKRGAVTGELFF. DNA of the CDR3: TGTGCCAGCAGCCAAAAGCGGGGGGCAGTTACCGGGGAGCTGTTTTTT.

The chain recombines TRBV5-1 with TRBJ2-3; D call uncertain. The CDR3 is 15 residues long. V lost 0 bases and J 3 bases, leaving 11 bases between the germline ends. In germline, CDR1 is SGHRS, CDR2 YFSETQ. CDR3 loop: CASSLDSHKTDTQYF. The CDR3 nucleotides are TGCGCCAGCAGCTTGGACAGCCATAAGACAGATACGCAGTATTTT.

Only a few counts were recorded for this clone. The chain has TRBV28 and TRBJ1-2; tentatively, D is TRBD1 (5 bases). Germline CDR1 MDHEN, CDR2 SYDVKM. Trimming left V 2 bases short and J 7 bases short, with 14 bases between. The CDR3 runs to 14 residues. DNA of the CDR3: TGTGCCAGCAGTTTAGGCCAGGGAAGTGGTGGCTACACCTTC. It is translated as CASSLGQGSGGYTF.

This chain uses TRBV18 with TRBJ1-1; D remains ambiguous. Germline-derived CDR1 and CDR2 are KGHSH and LQKENI. V was pared by 3 bases and J by 1 base, with 6 bases between. This CDR3 has 13 amino acids. The CDR3 coding sequence is TGTGCCAGCTCACCCCAGTCGAACACTGAAGCTTTCTTT. Its protein is CASSPQSNTEAFF.

The rearrangement uses TRBV30 and TRBJ1-1; D possibly corresponds to TRBD1 (5 bases). The germline gives CDR1 GTSNPN, CDR2 SVGIG (reference sequence). V lost 7 bases to trimming and J lost 7 bases, with 13 bases between them. This CDR3 comprises 11 residues. The CDR3 is CASGVGGEAFF. As DNA, the CDR3 is TGTGCCTCGGGGGTAGGCGGTGAAGCTTTCTTT. The full variable domain, with the rest looked up from reference TRBV30 and TRBJ1-1, is SQTIHQWPATLVQPVGSPLSLECTVEGTSNPNLYWYRQAAGRGLQLLFYSVGIGQISSEVPQNLSASRPQDRQFILSSKKLLLSDSGFYLCASGVGGEAFFGQGTRLTVV.